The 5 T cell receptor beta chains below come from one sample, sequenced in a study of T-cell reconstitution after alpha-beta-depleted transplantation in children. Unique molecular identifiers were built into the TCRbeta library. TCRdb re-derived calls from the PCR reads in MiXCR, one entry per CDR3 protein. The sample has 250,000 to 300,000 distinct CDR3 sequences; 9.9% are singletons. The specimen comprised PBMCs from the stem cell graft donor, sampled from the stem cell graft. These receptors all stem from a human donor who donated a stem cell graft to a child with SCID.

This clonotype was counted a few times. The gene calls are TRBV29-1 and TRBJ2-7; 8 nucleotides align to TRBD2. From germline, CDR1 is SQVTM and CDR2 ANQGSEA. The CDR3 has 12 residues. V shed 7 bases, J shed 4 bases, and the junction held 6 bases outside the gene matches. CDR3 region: CSAGGGGYEQYF. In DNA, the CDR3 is TGCAGCGCCGGGGGGGGAGGTTACGAGCAGTACTTC.

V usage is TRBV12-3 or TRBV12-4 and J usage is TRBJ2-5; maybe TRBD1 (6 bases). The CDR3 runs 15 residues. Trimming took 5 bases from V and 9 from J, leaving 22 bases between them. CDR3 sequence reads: CASSRRGEPSGAQYF. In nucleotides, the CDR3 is TGTGCCAGCAGTCGCCGTGGGGAGCCCTCAGGGGCCCAGTACTTC.

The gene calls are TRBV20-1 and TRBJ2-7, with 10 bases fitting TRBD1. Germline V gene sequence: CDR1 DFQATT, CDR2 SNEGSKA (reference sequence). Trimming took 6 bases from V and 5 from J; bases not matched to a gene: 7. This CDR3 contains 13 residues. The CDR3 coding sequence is TGCAGTGCCGAGACAGGGGGCCTCAACGAGCAGTACTTC. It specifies CSAETGGLNEQYF.

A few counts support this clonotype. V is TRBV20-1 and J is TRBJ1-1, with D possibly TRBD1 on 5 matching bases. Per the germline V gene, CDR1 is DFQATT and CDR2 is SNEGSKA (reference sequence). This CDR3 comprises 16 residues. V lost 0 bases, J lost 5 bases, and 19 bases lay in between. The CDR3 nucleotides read TGCAGTGCTAGAGAAGGGCCAGGGTTGTTTTTGACTGAAGCTTTCTTT. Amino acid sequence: CSAREGPGLFLTEAFF.

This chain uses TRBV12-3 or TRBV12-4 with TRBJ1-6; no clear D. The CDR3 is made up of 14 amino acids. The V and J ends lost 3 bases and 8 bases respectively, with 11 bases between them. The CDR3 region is CASSLLGNDSPLHF. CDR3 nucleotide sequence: TGTGCCAGCAGTTTGTTGGGGAATGATTCACCCCTCCACTTT.